This is a list of T cell receptor beta chains from one sample in a study of control samples from healthy donors and cancer patients. Assay used: immunoSEQ multiplex PCR; TCRdb lists only in-frame clones, some missing. Of about 250,000 clones detected, around 80% appear once; the ten largest clones hold roughly 14%. The sample consisted of PBMCs. All receptors come from a woman aged 55-69 years with lung cancer. Both conserved end residues are part of each CDR3.

V gene,CDR3 protein
TRBV3-1/TRBV3-2,CASSYYQETQYF
TRBV10-1,CASSPDRVRQFF
TRBV4-2,CASSPQGIGANVLTF
TRBV5-1,CASSLDGKPNEKLFF
TRBV28,CASSSGVDTQYF
TRBV13,CASSTGQADGEPQHF
TRBV24-1,CATSDLRLDTDTQYF
TRBV7-9,CASSPRGLAGRLLETQYF
TRBV27,CASSYGQGPYYEQYF
TRBV12-5,CASTQGLGTGELFF
TRBV11-1,CASSRGTALANYGYTF
TRBV14,CASSQGGSTWTDRLFF
TRBV2,CATQNIKQSPLHF
TRBV30,CAWSEKENTEAFF
TRBV11-3,CASSPRGVSYNEQFF
TRBV6-5,CASSSTALGGYTF
TRBV24-1,CATSAGYNYGYTF
TRBV6-5,CASFRGTEAFF
TRBV19,CASSIRLEGGELFF
TRBV10-2,CASSDLGREFEQYF
TRBV3-1/TRBV3-2,CASSQRQVLAKNIQYF
TRBV28,CASSLPDFRSYEQYF
TRBV3-1/TRBV3-2,CASGGTLNTIYF